This T cell receptor (beta chain) originates from a study of blood T cell repertoires in COVID-19. From germline, CDR1 is SQVTM and CDR2 ANQGSEA. Trimming took off 5 bases at V and 4 bases at J, with 12 bases between the two ends. CDR3 length: 13 amino acids. Recruited during active infection, patients (from Seattle) were subsequently followed longitudinally. How the authors handled the data: Researchers report that nucleated cell counts were estimated from reference gene primer amplification. TCRdb's copy holds only in-frame clones and misses some; the assay was immunoSEQ multiplex PCR. V and J calls and clone size come straight from that table; D and trimming were deduced from the DNA. In the table there are some 68,000 clones, roughly 91% of which are singletons.

This clonotype originated in a middle-aged man with COVID-19, enrolled during active disease. The sample consisted of peripheral blood. V usage is TRBV29-1 and J usage is TRBJ1-5, with a tentative D call TRBD1 (6 bases). The DNA for the CDR3 is TGCAGCGTTTCGCGGGGGACAAATCAGCCCCAGCATTTT. Translated: CSVSRGTNQPQHF.